These T cell receptor beta chains were read from a single sample in a study of patients and donors after allogeneic stem cell transplantation. From the RT-PCR reads, TCRdb called clonotypes with MiXCR, one entry per CDR3 protein. This table holds 150,000 or so distinct CDR3 sequences, 24% found once. The sequencing input was blood, either unsorted or a sorted T cell fraction (not recorded which). The receptors come from a human donor who was either an allogeneic HSCT recipient or a stem cell or donor lymphocyte infusion donor (not recorded which). It is not recorded whose cells these are; they may come from a transplant donor. Each CDR3 is given with its conserved first and last residue. D genes are given only for firm matches. Some rows have no size entry. The others give once, few or many, or a class for an expanded clone.

CDR3	DNA	size	D	length	J	V
CASSLGEISYNEQFF	TGTGCCAGCAGCTTAGGCGAGATCTCCTACAATGAGCAGTTCTTC	few	NA	15	TRBJ2-1	TRBV7-9
CASSSPGGSGNTIYF	TGTGCCAGCAGTTCCCCCGGTGGCTCTGGAAACACCATATATTTT	few	NA	15	TRBJ1-3	TRBV7-9
CSAPERPSTDTQYF	TGCAGTGCCCCGGAGCGGCCGAGCACAGATACGCAGTATTTT	NA	NA	14	TRBJ2-3	TRBV20-1
CASKPGGAYGYTF	TGCGCCAGCAAACCGGGGGGAGCCTATGGCTACACCTTC	few	NA	13	TRBJ1-2	TRBV5-1
CASSFAWTLDPDTQYF	TGTGCCAGCAGTTTCGCCTGGACTCTGGACCCAGATACGCAGTATTTT	few	NA	16	TRBJ2-3	TRBV6-2/TRBV6-3
CASRQGSGQPQHF	TGTGCCAGCAGACAAGGGTCGGGCCAGCCCCAGCATTTT	few	NA	13	TRBJ1-5	TRBV12-3/TRBV12-4
CATRAWGRNEKLFF	TGCGCCACCCGGGCGTGGGGGAGGAATGAAAAACTGTTTTTT	NA	NA	14	TRBJ1-4	TRBV5-1
CASSYDSGTSTDTQYF	TGTGCCAGCAGTTACGATTCGGGAACTAGCACAGATACGCAGTATTTT	few	NA	16	TRBJ2-3	TRBV6-5
CASASGNQPQHF	TGTGCCAGTGCCTCCGGCAATCAGCCCCAGCATTTT	few	NA	12	TRBJ1-5	TRBV21-1
CASSFKGQGDSPLHF	TGTGCCAGCAGCTTTAAGGGACAGGGAGATTCACCCCTCCACTTT	few	TRBD1	15	TRBJ1-6	TRBV7-2
CASSRRERGQPQHF	TGTGCCAGCAGCCGGAGGGAAAGAGGGCAGCCCCAGCATTTT	NA	NA	14	TRBJ1-5	TRBV7-9
CASSLVVQGAGYEQYF	TGTGCCAGCAGCTTAGTCGTACAGGGCGCGGGCTACGAGCAGTACTTC	few	NA	16	TRBJ2-7	TRBV7-6
CSARDGYGGRSIYGYTF	TGCAGTGCTAGAGATGGTTATGGCGGCAGATCAATCTATGGCTACACCTTC	few	NA	17	TRBJ1-2	TRBV20-1
CASSRQGSDEQFF	TGTGCCAGTAGTCGACAGGGGTCGGATGAGCAGTTCTTC	few	TRBD1	13	TRBJ2-1	TRBV19
CSARVRDRDRVSNQPQHF	TGCAGTGCACGGGTCCGGGACAGGGACCGGGTAAGCAATCAGCCCCAGCATTTT	few	TRBD1	18	TRBJ1-5	TRBV20-1
CASTGTGEETQYF	TGTGCCAGCACCGGGACAGGGGAAGAGACCCAGTACTTC	few	TRBD1	13	TRBJ2-5	TRBV6-5
CASSFAPGQGSYGYTF	TGTGCCAGCAGCTTTGCACCCGGACAGGGCAGCTATGGCTACACCTTC	many	TRBD1	16	TRBJ1-2	TRBV27
CASRGTGAGNTIYF	TGTGCCAGCAGGGGGACAGGGGCTGGAAACACCATATATTTT	NA	TRBD1	14	TRBJ1-3	TRBV7-2
CAISEPRVNKETQYF	TGTGCCATCAGTGAGCCTCGGGTTAATAAAGAGACCCAGTACTTC	NA	NA	15	TRBJ2-5	TRBV10-3
CASSLSLGLLGRTDTQYF	TGTGCCAGCAGCCTATCATTAGGCCTTTTAGGAAGGACAGATACGCAGTATTTT	NA	NA	18	TRBJ2-3	TRBV7-8